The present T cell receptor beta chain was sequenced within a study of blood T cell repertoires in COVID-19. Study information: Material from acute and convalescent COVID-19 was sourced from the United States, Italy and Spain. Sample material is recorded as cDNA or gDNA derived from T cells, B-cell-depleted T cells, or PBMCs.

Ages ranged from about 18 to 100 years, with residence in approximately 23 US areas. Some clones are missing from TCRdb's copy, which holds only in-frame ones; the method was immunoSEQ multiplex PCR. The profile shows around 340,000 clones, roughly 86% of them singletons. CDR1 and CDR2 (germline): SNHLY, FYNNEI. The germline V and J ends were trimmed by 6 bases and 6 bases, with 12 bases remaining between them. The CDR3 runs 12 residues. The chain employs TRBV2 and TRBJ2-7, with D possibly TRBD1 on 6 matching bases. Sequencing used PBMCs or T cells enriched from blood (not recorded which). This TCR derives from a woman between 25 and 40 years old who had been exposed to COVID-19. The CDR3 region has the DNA TGTGCCAGCAGGCAAAACAGGGTCGAGCAGTACTTC. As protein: CASRQNRVEQYF.